The 20 T cell receptor beta chains below come from one sample, sequenced in a study of T-cell memory formation after mild COVID-19. TCRdb processed the 5' RACE reads anew with MiXCR; each CDR3 protein has one entry. In the table there are 170,000 or so distinct CDR3 sequences, about 21% of which are singletons. Input material: PBMCs or a T cell subset sorted from them (not recorded which). The origin of the receptors is an adult woman who had mild COVID-19 (a few samples of this study predate the infection). Cell type and time point are not known.

This clonotype has just a few counts. The chain has TRBV9 and TRBJ2-7, with unresolved D. The V and J ends lost 0 bases and 3 bases respectively, with 10 bases between them. The CDR3 runs to 14 residues. Germline assignment: CDR1 SGDLS and CDR2 YYNGEE. CDR3 in DNA: TGTGCCAGCAGCGTAGGACTTCCCAACTACGAGCAGTACTTC. Its translation is CASSVGLPNYEQYF.

This chain connects TRBV4-1 to TRBJ1-1; 10 bases agree with TRBD1. Germline V gene sequence: CDR1 MGHRA, CDR2 YSYEKL. This CDR3 spans 16 amino acids. After removal of 4 bases from V and 7 bases from J, the junction contained 12 bases not matched to a gene. CDR3 in amino acids: CASSPHSGTGVIEAFF. In DNA, the CDR3 is TGCGCCAGCAGCCCCCATTCCGGGACAGGGGTCATTGAAGCTTTCTTT.

This clonotype was picked up a small number of times. The chain couples TRBV29-1 to TRBJ2-7, with D unclear. This CDR3 is 13 amino acids long. Germline V gene data show CDR1 as SQVTM and CDR2 as ANQGSEA. V lost 3 bases and J 0 bases, leaving 9 bases between the germline ends. The CDR3 DNA reads TGCAGCGTTGAGGGCCCCGTCTCCTACGAGCAGTACTTC. This sequence encodes CSVEGPVSYEQYF.

This clonotype was recorded once. The V and J genes are TRBV7-8 and TRBJ2-1; TRBD2 agrees at 9 bases. The CDR3 is 15 amino acids. Trimming cost V 3 bases and J 2 bases; bases outside gene matches: 2. Germline V gene lookup returns CDR1 SGHVS and CDR2 FQNEAQ. Here the CDR3 reads CASSFSSGAYNEQFF. The CDR3 DNA sequence: TGTGCCAGCAGCTTTTCTAGCGGGGCCTACAATGAGCAGTTCTTC.

V gene TRBV24-1 combines with J gene TRBJ2-3, with D unresolved. CDR1 and CDR2 from the germline V gene are KGHDR and SFDVKD. V was trimmed by 3 bases and J by 5 bases, leaving 8 bases between them. The CDR3 totals 13 residues. CDR3 amino acids: CATSDHGGDTQYF. CDR3 nucleotides: TGTGCCACCAGTGATCATGGTGGAGATACGCAGTATTTT.

This clonotype has a handful of counts. The rearrangement links TRBV5-6 to TRBJ1-1, with 9 positions matching TRBD1. This CDR3 has 13 residues. Per germline, CDR1 SGHDT and CDR2 YYEEEE. After removal of 6 bases from V and 8 bases from J, the junction contained 8 bases not matched to a gene. CDR3 protein: CASTVTGTGEAFF. CDR3 DNA sequence: TGTGCCAGCACGGTGACCGGGACAGGGGAAGCTTTCTTT.

This sequence joins TRBV7-9 and TRBJ2-2, with TRBD2 matching over 10 bases. This CDR3 spans 14 amino acids. The trim removed 5 bases at V and 6 bases at J, leaving 3 bases unmatched. Germline CDR1 is SEHNR and CDR2 is FQNEAQ (reference sequence). CDR3 sequence: CASSEGLASGELFF. CDR3 DNA sequence: TGTGCCAGCAGCGAGGGACTAGCGTCCGGGGAGCTGTTTTTT.

This clonotype has a handful of counts. V and J are TRBV6-5 and TRBJ1-4; D unclear. Trimming cost V 0 bases and J 6 bases, with 8 bases left between them. The CDR3 covers 14 residues. Germline loops: CDR1 MNHEY, CDR2 SVGAGI. CDR3 sequence reads: CASSYSGVHEKLFF. In DNA, the CDR3 is TGTGCCAGCAGTTACTCCGGGGTGCATGAAAAACTGTTTTTT.

The rearrangement links TRBV4-1 to TRBJ2-3; the D is unclear. The germline gives CDR1 MGHRA, CDR2 YSYEKL. This CDR3 has 12 amino acids. The V end was cut by 8 bases, the J end by 7 bases, with 13 bases between. Here the CDR3 reads CASGKGGHTQYF. In DNA form, the CDR3 reads TGCGCCAGCGGGAAAGGTGGTCATACGCAGTATTTT.

The sample holds a few counts of this clonotype. The V call is TRBV4-1, the J call TRBJ1-1, with no clear D. V was shortened by 3 bases and J by 0 bases, with 20 bases between the two germline ends. The CDR3 length is 18 residues. Germline lookup yields CDR1 MGHRA and CDR2 YSYEKL. CDR3 amino acids: CASSHPGRIPVVNTEAFF. DNA of the CDR3: TGCGCCAGCAGCCATCCTGGACGGATCCCGGTGGTGAACACTGAAGCTTTCTTT.

This clonotype came up a few times. CDR3 bases: TGTGCCAGCAGCCTTAACGCCCAAGTCTCGGACGGCTACACCTTC. This gives the protein CASSLNAQVSDGYTF. The chain is built from TRBV7-9 and TRBJ1-2; D gene ambiguous. This CDR3 has 15 residues. Germline CDR1 reads SEHNR; CDR2 reads FQNEAQ (reference sequence). V was cut by 5 bases and J by 8 bases, with 21 bases left in between.

The J gene is TRBJ2-2, the V gene TRBV24-1; 7 nucleotides align to TRBD1. V gave up 10 bases and J gave up 5 bases; unmatched junction bases: 6. Germline-derived CDR1 and CDR2 are KGHDR and SFDVKD. The CDR3 is 13 residues long. CDR3 residues: CATCDRATGELFF. The CDR3 region has the DNA TGTGCCACTTGTGACAGGGCGACCGGGGAGCTGTTTTTT.

This clonotype occurred a few times. V and J are TRBV7-9 and TRBJ2-7; D is ambiguous. Germline CDR1 is SEHNR and CDR2 is FQNEAQ (reference sequence). V lost 5 bases, J lost 3 bases, and 17 bases lay in between. The CDR3 is 15 amino acids. The CDR3 region has the DNA TGTGCCAGCAGCCGCCCAGCGATGGGCCACTACGAGCAGTACTTC. It specifies CASSRPAMGHYEQYF.

This clonotype was recorded a few times. The rearrangement links TRBV9 to TRBJ1-1, with 9 bases that match TRBD1. With V trimmed by 0 bases and J by 0 bases, 6 bases remained unmatched. This CDR3 comprises 17 residues. CDR1 is SGDLS and CDR2 is YYNGEE in the germline V gene. The CDR3 region has the DNA TGTGCCAGCAGCGTAGACACAGGGGGCCTCATGAACACTGAAGCTTTCTTT. Its translation: CASSVDTGGLMNTEAFF.

The chain combines TRBV29-1 with TRBJ2-1, with 7 bases lining up with TRBD2. Germline trimming cut 3 bases from V and 7 bases from J; bases unmatched to any gene: 12. This CDR3 contains 15 residues. CDR1 is SQVTM and CDR2 is ANQGSEA in the germline V gene. DNA for the CDR3: TGCAGCGTTGAGACTAGCCGCACCGTCTGGAATGAGCAGTTCTTC. Translated: CSVETSRTVWNEQFF.

This chain links TRBV4-1 with TRBJ2-7, with 7 bases lining up with TRBD2. Germline V CDR1 and CDR2: MGHRA, YSYEKL. The CDR3 is 14 amino acids. J was trimmed by 9 bases and V by 1 base; bases with no gene match: 9. This CDR3 reads CASSQGEAGWVQYF. Here the CDR3 DNA reads TGCGCCAGCAGCCAAGGGGAAGCGGGATGGGTGCAGTACTTC.

The V gene is TRBV7-9, the J gene TRBJ2-5, with 9 bases aligning to TRBD2. Germline V CDR1 and CDR2: SEHNR, FQNEAQ (reference sequence). J gave up 5 bases and V 3 bases, and 1 base lay outside the gene matches. This CDR3 comprises 13 residues. The CDR3 sequence is CASSFAGGETQYF. The CDR3 DNA sequence: TGTGCCAGCAGCTTCGCGGGGGGGGAGACCCAGTACTTC.

This clonotype was seen only a few times. The chain couples TRBV14 to TRBJ2-7, with 9 bases aligning to TRBD2. The CDR3 spans 16 residues. Germline CDR1 SGHDN, CDR2 FVKESK. V lost 0 bases to trimming and J lost 5 bases; unmatched junction nucleotides: 8. CDR3 sequence reads: CASSQDPAGGSNEQYF. CDR3 DNA: TGTGCCAGCAGCCAAGATCCCGCGGGAGGGTCGAACGAGCAGTACTTC.

The chain employs TRBV12-3 or TRBV12-4 and TRBJ1-1; D may be TRBD1 (6 bases). The V end lost 4 bases, the J end lost 7 bases, and 10 bases lay between the germline ends. This CDR3 region has 12 residues. The CDR3 protein is CASSWGAREAFF. The CDR3 coding sequence is TGTGCCAGCAGTTGGGGGGCGCGTGAAGCTTTCTTT.

A few counts support this clonotype. This chain uses TRBV4-1 with TRBJ2-5; 8 positions agree with TRBD2. From germline, CDR1 is MGHRA and CDR2 YSYEKL. Trimming cost V 2 bases and J 5 bases; bases outside gene matches: 13. The CDR3 is made up of 17 amino acids. Written as DNA, the CDR3 is TGCGCCAGCAGCCAACTCGACCTCGGGGGGGCCTGGGAGACCCAGTACTTC. It is translated as CASSQLDLGGAWETQYF.